Each of the 31 T cell receptor beta chains below was sequenced from the same sample in a study of read filtering for tumor transcriptome and immune sequencing. Molecular barcoded adaptors covering alpha/delta and beta/gamma chains were used on about 0.4 ug RNA. Each CDR3 protein is one row after TCRdb ran MiXCR on the reads. The repertoire holds tens of thousands of distinct CDR3 sequences, with over 9.5% as singletons. The sample was a population of CD138-negative cells sorted from bone marrow. All receptors come from a donor aged 40 or over with multiple myeloma.

This chain uses TRBV28 with TRBJ2-1; possibly TRBD2 for D (5 bases). CDR1 MDHEN and CDR2 SYDVKM come from the germline V gene. This CDR3 contains 15 residues. V was clipped by 3 bases and J by 0 bases, with 9 bases between them. DNA of the CDR3: TGTGCCAGCAGTTTGGACGGGATCTCCTACAATGAGCAGTTCTTC. It translates to CASSLDGISYNEQFF.

This clonotype showed up just a few times. One junction end disagrees with the germline gene, perhaps due to a read error. The rearrangement joins TRBV7-8 to TRBJ2-1; TRBD2 might be the D (6 bases). The CDR3 consists of 14 residues. The V gene's germline CDR1 is SGHVS and CDR2 FQNEAQ. Here the CDR3 reads CASSLRASDAEQLF. CDR3 nucleotides: TGTGCCAGCAGCTTAAGGGCTAGCGATGCTGAGCAGCTCTTC.

Ten or more counts support this clonotype. CDR3 residues: CASSSIGGGRNIYNEQFF. DNA of the CDR3: TGTGCCAGCAGCTCAATTGGGGGGGGGCGGAACATCTACAATGAGCAGTTCTTC. The rearrangement links TRBV11-2 to TRBJ2-1; D is perhaps TRBD2 (7 bases). Per germline, CDR1 SGHAT and CDR2 FQNNGV. V gave up 4 bases and J gave up 3 bases, with 22 bases separating them. The CDR3 is made up of 18 amino acids.

A single count supports this clonotype. The junction shows a germline mismatch at one end, possibly a read error. The chain joins TRBV5-6 to TRBJ2-5; perhaps TRBD2 as D (5 bases). CDR3 length: 11 residues. CDR1 is SGHDT, CDR2 YYEEEE, per germline. CDR3 sequence (DNA): TGTGCCACCAGCGGCGCCCGCACCCAGTACTTC. Its translation is CATSGARTQYF.

This clonotype came up many times. This chain connects TRBV27 to TRBJ2-3, with 7 positions matching TRBD2. Germline V CDR1 and CDR2: MNHEY, SMNVEV (reference sequence). The CDR3 contains 14 residues. The V gene end was trimmed by 4 bases and the J gene end by 5 bases; junction bases not matched to a gene: 6. The CDR3 spells CASSSRTSLDTQYF. The DNA for the CDR3 is TGTGCCAGCAGTTCACGGACTAGTTTAGATACGCAGTATTTT.

In its sample, this clonotype ranks as medium-sized. V usage is TRBV20-1 and J usage is TRBJ2-1, with D hard to call. Germline-derived CDR1 and CDR2 are DFQATT and SNEGSKA (reference sequence). With 1 base removed from V and 5 bases from J, the gap between germline ends came to 15 bases. The CDR3 spans 15 residues. This chain's CDR3 is CSARGGAVIDNEQFF. The CDR3 nucleotides are TGCAGTGCTAGAGGTGGTGCGGTAATTGACAATGAGCAGTTCTTC.

This clonotype appeared many times. The chain employs TRBV5-4 and TRBJ2-7; D tentatively fits TRBD1 or TRBD2 (5 bases each). The V end was cut by 4 bases, the J end by 2 bases, with 13 bases between. The V gene's germline CDR1 is SGHNT and CDR2 YYREEE (reference sequence). The CDR3 loop spans 14 amino acids. The CDR3 DNA sequence: TGTGCCAGCAGCCGGGACGGCCTTACCTACGAGCAGTACTTC. It translates to CASSRDGLTYEQYF.

This clonotype was seen many times. V is TRBV11-2 and J is TRBJ1-2; D perhaps matches TRBD1 (5 bases). Germline assignment: CDR1 SGHAT and CDR2 FQNNGV. The CDR3 runs to 17 residues. Trimming cost V 3 bases and J 4 bases, with 21 bases left between them. The DNA of the CDR3 is TGTGCCAGCAGCTTTGGTCCCGCGGCAGGGTTGAGCTATGGCTACACCTTC. Its protein is CASSFGPAAGLSYGYTF.

For this clonotype: This may be a read error: a much more frequent sequence differs by one nucleotide. The V and J genes are TRBV5-5 and TRBJ2-5, with 10 bases identical to TRBD1. Germline loops: CDR1 SGHKS, CDR2 YYEKEE (reference sequence). The CDR3 is made up of 15 amino acids. CDR3 residues: CAGSHGTGAEGTQYF. In nucleotides, the CDR3 is TGTGCCGGCAGTCATGGGACAGGGGCCGAGGGGACCCAGTACTTC.

In this sample, this clonotype turned up many times. The chain is built from TRBV6-1 and TRBJ2-7, with D hard to call. The germline V gene encodes CDR1 MNHNS and CDR2 SASEGT. Trimming stripped 0 bases from V and 6 bases from J, with 3 bases between. CDR3 length: 11 residues. CDR3 coding DNA: TGTGCCAGCAGTGAAGCTGCCGAGCAGTACTTC. Residues: CASSEAAEQYF.

In this sample, this clonotype turned up many times. V is TRBV20-1 and J is TRBJ2-3, with TRBD2 matching over 10 bases. The germline V gene encodes CDR1 DFQATT and CDR2 SNEGSKA (reference sequence). The CDR3 has 15 amino acids. Trimming at V came to 3 bases and at J to 3 bases, leaving 6 bases not matched to a gene. The CDR3 is CSAREAGGPTDTQYF. As DNA, the CDR3 is TGCAGTGCTAGGGAAGCGGGAGGGCCGACAGATACGCAGTATTTT.

This clonotype showed up many times. The V call is TRBV6-2 or TRBV6-3, the J call TRBJ2-1; D not resolved. Trimming removed 5 bases from V and 1 base from J, with 12 bases in between. Germline V gene lookup returns CDR1 MNHEY and CDR2 SVGEGT. CDR3 length: 15 amino acids. The CDR3 loop reads CASSLQTQSYNEQFF. In DNA, the CDR3 is TGTGCCAGCAGTCTTCAGACTCAATCCTACAATGAGCAGTTCTTC.

This clonotype was seen ten or more times. The chain carries TRBV6-2 or TRBV6-3 and TRBJ2-7, with 7 bases that match TRBD1. After removal of 5 bases from V and 4 bases from J, the junction contained 8 bases not matched to a gene. Germline values: CDR1 MNHEY, CDR2 SVGEGT. The CDR3 has 14 residues. The CDR3 DNA is TGTGCCAGCAGTCGGACAGGCCCCACATACGAGCAGTACTTC. It yields the protein CASSRTGPTYEQYF.

Comment on this clonotype: A junction boundary mismatches the germline segment, possibly from a read error. V is TRBV6-6 and J is TRBJ2-1; D is possibly TRBD1 (6 bases). The CDR3 extends over 15 amino acids. The germline CDR1 and CDR2 sequences are MNHNY and SVGAGI (reference sequence). CDR3 in amino acids: CASSLGQLVCNEQLF. The DNA for the CDR3 is TGTGCCAGCAGTTTAGGACAGCTCGTCTGCAATGAGCAGTTGTTC.

This clonotype was seen repeatedly, ten times or more. The chain has TRBV28 and TRBJ1-5; the D gene is possibly TRBD1 (6 bases). Germline CDR1 MDHEN, CDR2 SYDVKM. Trimming pared 6 bases from V and 6 bases from J, leaving 15 bases between. This CDR3 comprises 14 residues. The CDR3 loop is CASRAYRASQPQHF. As DNA, the CDR3 is TGTGCCAGCAGAGCATACAGGGCGTCTCAGCCCCAGCATTTT. Looking up the rest from reference TRBV28 and TRBJ1-5 gives the full variable domain: DVKVTQSSRYLVKRTGEKVFLECVQDMDHENMFWYRQDPGLGLRLIYFSYDVKMKEKGDIPEGYSVSREKKERFSLILESASTNQTSMYLCASRAYRASQPQHFGDGTRLSIL.

The chain recombines TRBV6-5 with TRBJ1-4, with D perhaps matching TRBD1 (6 bases). Trimming took 5 bases from V and 11 from J, leaving 12 bases between them. This CDR3 is built from 12 residues. Germline V lookup: CDR1 MNHEY, CDR2 SVGAGI. The CDR3 nucleotides read TGTGCCAGCAGTGAAACAGGGTTTAAACTGTTTTTT. Translation gives CASSETGFKLFF.

A single count supports this clonotype. Mismatch with germline at one junction end may stem from a read error. The chain couples TRBV11-3 to TRBJ2-1; 14 nucleotides line up with TRBD2. The CDR3 has 18 amino acids. The germline V gene encodes CDR1 SGHNT and CDR2 YENEEA. The CDR3 region has the DNA TGTGCCAGCAGCTTAGAGGGGACTAGCGGGAGCTCCTACGATGAGCAGTCCTTC. This encodes CASSLEGTSGSSYDEQSF.

Comment on this clonotype: This may be a read error: a much more frequent sequence differs by one nucleotide. This sequence joins TRBV9 and TRBJ1-1; no clear D. Germline-derived CDR1 and CDR2 are SGDLS and YYNGEE. The CDR3 has 17 residues. Trimming removed 0 bases at V and 0 bases at J, with 15 bases between. This chain's CDR3 is CASSVVAPPLMNTEAFF. The CDR3 coding sequence is TGTGCCAGCAGCGTAGTGGCGCCCCCCTTAATGAACACTGAAGCTTTCTTT.

This clonotype was recorded at least ten times. The J gene is TRBJ2-7, the V gene TRBV28; TRBD2 matches at 14 bases. Germline trimming cut 4 bases from V and 6 bases from J; bases unmatched to any gene: 14. There are 18 residues in the CDR3. Germline CDR1 and CDR2: MDHEN and SYDVKM. The CDR3 spells CASSSPTSGRAGFGEQYF. The CDR3 coding sequence is TGTGCCAGCAGTTCCCCGACTAGCGGGAGGGCAGGGTTTGGCGAGCAGTACTTC.

Ten or more counts support this clonotype. The chain links TRBV6-1 to TRBJ2-1; D uncertain. CDR1 and CDR2 (germline): MNHNS, SASEGT. The CDR3 has 12 residues. Trimming cost V 10 bases and J 9 bases, with 16 bases left between them. Here the CDR3 DNA reads TGTGCCACCAGAGTCGGTGGAACTGAGCAGTTCTTC. Protein product: CATRVGGTEQFF.

This clonotype has only a few counts. This may stem from a read error, because a much larger clone lies one nucleotide away. The V gene is TRBV5-1, the J gene TRBJ2-1; 15 bases line up with TRBD2. CDR1 is SGHRS and CDR2 is YFSETQ in the germline V gene. This CDR3 has 21 residues. CDR3 nucleotides: TGCGCCAGCAGCTTACCGGGACTAGCGGGAGGAGCACCACTTTCCTACAATGGGCAGTTCTTC. Translating gives CASSLPGLAGGAPLSYNGQFF.

As concerns this clonotype: One junction end disagrees with the germline gene, perhaps due to a read error. The chain carries TRBV7-3 and TRBJ2-1, with D maybe TRBD1 (6 bases). CDR1 and CDR2 (germline): SGHTA, FQGTGA. This CDR3 has 13 residues. CDR3 sequence: CASSNGGQNEQLF. CDR3 coding DNA: TGTGCCAGCAGTAACGGCGGACAGAATGAGCAGTTGTTC.

This clonotype was found many times. This chain links TRBV7-9 with TRBJ2-7; possible D gene TRBD1, 5 bases. Between the trimmed V and J ends, which lost 5 bases and 7 bases, there was a span of 21 bases. Germline CDR1 and CDR2: SEHNR and FQNEAQ (reference sequence). The CDR3 runs to 15 residues. The chain's CDR3 is CASSAKGAGPLEQYF. The CDR3 nucleotides read TGTGCCAGCAGCGCCAAAGGGGCTGGCCCCTTGGAGCAGTACTTC.

With regard to this clonotype: With a much larger clone just one base away, this may be a read error. This chain joins TRBV27 and TRBJ2-1, with a tentative D call TRBD2 (6 bases). The V end was cut by 4 bases, the J end by 6 bases, with 16 bases between. The germline V gene has CDR1 MNHEY and CDR2 SMNVEV (reference sequence). The CDR3 length is 15 residues. The CDR3: CASSSAEGRSNEQFF. The CDR3 coding sequence is TGTGCCAGCAGTTCTGCGGAGGGACGGAGCAATGAGCAGTTCTTC.

Notes on this clonotype: Given the absence of the conserved phenylalanine or tryptophan at the CDR3 end, a read error is likely. Because the CDR3's place on the DNA is in doubt, the DNA is left out and the CDR3 is given as listed by TCRdb. J is TRBJ2-1 and V is TRBV7-9; the tabulated D call, TRBD1, remains unverified against the DNA. The germline V gene encodes CDR1 SEHNR and CDR2 FQNEAQ (reference sequence). The CDR3 has 14 residues if both end residues are counted. The CDR3 loop is CASSLDRGRNEQFL.

This rearrangement joins TRBV28 to TRBJ2-6; no definite D call. Deletions cut 10 bases from V and 0 bases from J, with 25 bases between. Germline V gives CDR1 MDHEN, CDR2 SYDVKM. CDR3 length: 19 residues. CDR3 in amino acids: CANSSYWSSTSSGANVLTF. The DNA of the CDR3 is TGTGCCAACTCTTCTTATTGGAGTTCGACGAGCTCTGGGGCCAACGTCCTGACTTTC.

The sample holds many counts of this clonotype. The genes are TRBV7-8 and TRBJ2-7, with D uncertain. The CDR3 consists of 17 residues. The germline gives CDR1 SGHVS, CDR2 FQNEAQ. Trimming cost V 0 bases and J 2 bases, with 17 bases left between them. CDR3 bases: TGTGCCAGCAGCTTAGCGCGGTTGCAACCAAACACCTACGAGCAGTACTTC. Translating it yields CASSLARLQPNTYEQYF.

In this sample, this clonotype turned up many times. V gene TRBV28 combines with J gene TRBJ1-4; D ambiguous. The V end was cut by 2 bases, the J end by 4 bases, with 14 bases between. There are 16 residues in the CDR3. The V gene's germline CDR1 is MDHEN and CDR2 SYDVKM. CDR3 amino acids: CASSLSLGSGNEKLFF. The CDR3, as DNA: TGTGCCAGCAGTTTAAGTTTGGGGTCGGGTAATGAAAAACTGTTTTTT.

The count of this clonotype is one. The V call is TRBV5-4, the J call TRBJ2-3; 12 bases align to TRBD2. The CDR3 consists of 16 residues. V shed 4 bases and J 3 bases; nucleotides not matched to a gene: 6. CDR1 and CDR2 (germline): SGHNT, YYREEE (reference sequence). The CDR3 DNA sequence: TGTGCCAGCAGCACGACTAGCGGGAGATCTACAGATACGCAGTATTTT. The encoded protein is CASSTTSGRSTDTQYF.

With regard to this clonotype: This sequence is one base from a far larger clone and is likely a read error. The V call is TRBV11-2, the J call TRBJ2-7, with 13 bases fitting TRBD2. The ends lost 5 bases at V and 6 bases at J; junction bases unmatched: 7. This CDR3 has 15 residues. CDR1 is SGHAT, CDR2 FQNNGV, per germline. The CDR3 coding sequence is TGTGCCAGCAGCGCCCGGACTAGCGGGAGTCGCGAGCAGTACTTC. Amino acid sequence: CASSARTSGSREQYF.

This clonotype was seen a few times. CDR3 DNA: TGTGCCAGCAGCCAAGAGCCTGAACTGCTCGGACTAGCGGGAGGGAAGCAAGAGACCCAGTACTTC. Its protein product is CASSQEPELLGLAGGKQETQYF. The V call is TRBV3-1, the J call TRBJ2-5, with 15 nucleotides matching TRBD2. V shed 0 bases, J shed 2 bases, and the junction held 16 bases outside the gene matches. Germline values: CDR1 LGHDT, CDR2 YNNKEL (reference sequence). The CDR3 runs to 22 residues.